Listed below are T cell receptor beta chains from one sample, sequenced in a study of blood T cell repertoires in COVID-19. Sequenced by immunoSEQ multiplex PCR; TCRdb stores in-frame clones only, minus some. This sample has 200,000 to 250,000 clones, with around 90% found just once. Input material: peripheral blood. These receptors were obtained from a man younger than 45 with acute or convalescent COVID-19. Both conserved end residues are part of each CDR3. The D gene is left open where the match is weak. Expanded clones get a size class; other rows say once, few or many, or leave the size out.

TRBJ1-1 | NA | TRBV7-8 | NA | CASSFKMNTEAFF | TGTGCCAGCAGCTTTAAAATGAACACTGAAGCTTTCTTT
TRBJ1-1 | NA | TRBV18 | TRBD1 | CASSPLSTGANTEAFF | TGTGCCAGCTCACCACTCTCGACAGGGGCCAACACTGAAGCTTTCTTT
TRBJ2-5 | NA | TRBV5-1 | NA | CASSFQRGSQETQYF | TGCGCCAGCAGCTTCCAGAGGGGGTCTCAAGAGACCCAGTACTTC
TRBJ2-7 | NA | TRBV3-1/TRBV3-2 | NA | CATSSGGIYEQYF | TGTGCCACCTCCTCAGGTGGTATATACGAGCAGTACTTC
TRBJ1-2 | NA | TRBV27 | TRBD1 | CASRVPGQGYTF | TGTGCCAGCAGAGTCCCGGGACAGGGCTACACCTTC
TRBJ2-1 | NA | TRBV18 | NA | CASSEGEEQFF | TGTGCCAGCTCGGAGGGTGAGGAGCAGTTCTTC
TRBJ1-1 | NA | TRBV19 | NA | CASSIGGFGPLNTEAFF | TGTGCCAGTAGTATAGGAGGGTTCGGACCCCTGAACACTGAAGCTTTCTTT
TRBJ1-2 | NA | TRBV29-1 | TRBD1 | CSVEVGQGAGYGYTF | TGCAGCGTTGAAGTTGGACAGGGGGCAGGCTATGGCTACACCTTC
TRBJ1-2 | NA | TRBV11-2 | NA | CASSAQGSAYGYTF | TGTGCCAGCAGCGCTCAGGGTTCTGCCTATGGCTACACCTTC
TRBJ2-1 | NA | TRBV28 | TRBD1 | CASSWGQGAFNEQFF | TGTGCCAGCAGTTGGGGACAGGGGGCCTTCAATGAGCAGTTCTTC
TRBJ2-6 | once | TRBV13 | NA | CASSLRLSGANVLTF | TGTGCCAGCAGCCTCAGGTTATCTGGGGCCAACGTCCTGACTTTC
TRBJ2-7 | once | TRBV5-1 | TRBD2 | CASTSSAGVAYEQYF | TGCGCCAGCACCTCGAGCGCGGGAGTGGCGTACGAGCAGTACTTC
TRBJ1-2 | NA | TRBV3-1/TRBV3-2 | TRBD1 | CASSQRDRGGLQGAGYTF | TGTGCCAGCAGCCAGAGGGACAGGGGAGGGCTGCAGGGTGCTGGCTACACCTTC
TRBJ2-7 | NA | TRBV11-1 | NA | CASSEEFSYEQYF | TGTGCCAGCAGCGAGGAGTTCTCCTACGAGCAGTACTTC
TRBJ2-3 | NA | TRBV6-5 | NA | CASSRVVSDTQYF | TGTGCCAGCAGTCGGGTTGTTTCAGATACGCAGTATTTT